The 5 T cell receptor beta chains listed next were all sequenced from one sample in a study of cytomegalovirus exposure and HLA in healthy donors. Both 60 Vbeta primers and 13 Jbeta primers went into the PCR. The protocol was immunoSEQ multiplex PCR, while the TCRdb copy is restricted to in-frame clones and leaves out a portion. The table lists roughly 100,000 clones, around 65% of them singletons, with more than 3% in the top ten. The sample taken for sequencing was PBMCs. The receptor source for this set is a woman in her 50s in good health and CMV-seronegative.

The chain links TRBV2 to TRBJ1-2; D remains ambiguous. This CDR3 region has 14 residues. Trimming left V 2 bases short and J 12 bases short, with 19 bases between. Per germline, CDR1 SNHLY and CDR2 FYNNEI. The CDR3 spells CASSEPGAARRDTF. CDR3 bases: TGTGCCAGCAGTGAACCCGGCGCAGCCCGGAGGGACACCTTC.

The chain carries TRBV4-1 and TRBJ1-2; D perhaps matches TRBD1 (6 bases). CDR1 is MGHRA and CDR2 is YSYEKL in the germline V gene. CDR3 length: 15 residues. Trimming pared 1 base from V and 4 bases from J, leaving 13 bases between. CDR3 coding DNA: TGCGCCAGCAGCCAAGCGTCAGGGGTGGGCTATGGCTACACCTTC. It encodes CASSQASGVGYGYTF.

This chain connects TRBV19 to TRBJ1-5, with TRBD1 matching 8 bases. This CDR3 contains 17 residues. The junction had 15 bases not matched to a gene; V was cut back by 4 bases and J by 7 bases. In germline, CDR1 is LNHDA, CDR2 SQIVND (reference sequence). The CDR3 region is CASSKDYRGTVGQPQHF. In DNA, the CDR3 is TGTGCCAGTAGTAAGGATTACAGGGGGACGGTCGGACAGCCCCAGCATTTT.

This clone was seen a handful of times. J is TRBJ1-5 and V is TRBV2; tentative D call: TRBD1 (6 bases). V lost 9 bases to trimming and J lost 4 bases, with 16 bases between them. This CDR3 region has 14 residues. Germline V gene data show CDR1 as SNHLY and CDR2 as FYNNEI. For the CDR3, the DNA is TGTGCCAGTCAACAGGGAATAGGGAATCAGCCCCAGCATTTT. This translates into CASQQGIGNQPQHF.

The chain links TRBV6-1 to TRBJ2-3; 9 bases line up with TRBD2. V gave up 4 bases and J gave up 3 bases; unmatched junction bases: 8. Germline CDR1 reads MNHNS; CDR2 reads SASEGT. The CDR3 is made up of 16 amino acids. In DNA, the CDR3 is TGTGCCAGCAGTGCGCTCCAGCGGGAGGCAACAGATACGCAGTATTTT. This translates into CASSALQREATDTQYF.